This T cell receptor (beta chain) was recorded in a study of T cell repertoires in cytomegalovirus infection. Across the study: From public TCR beta signatures came an indication of both CMV infection and matching HLA type.

One entry per CDR3 protein results from TCRdb running MiXCR on the reads. Of 400,000 or so distinct CDR3 sequences listed, roughly a third were seen once; the top ten hold roughly an eighth. The CDR3 covers 16 residues. CDR1 and CDR2 (germline): MGHRA, YSYEKL. V dropped 1 base and J dropped 3; count of bases not matched to a gene: 8. Sequenced material: PBMCs. This sequence originates from a human donor in good health (CMV status not recorded). Some clones in this sample may be carry-over from other donors' samples. This chain connects TRBV4-1 to TRBJ2-5, with TRBD2 matching 7 bases. The CDR3 DNA reads TGCGCCAGCAGCCAAGTCCCAGGGACTACTGAAGAGACCCAGTACTTC. It codes for CASSQVPGTTEETQYF.